Each of the 18 T cell receptor beta chains below was sequenced from the same sample in a study of blood T cells in healthy people across ages. A second PCR of 7 to 11 cycles used a sample-barcoded 5' primer and a J-beta primer mix. TCRdb re-called the 5' RACE reads with MiXCR, one entry per CDR3 protein. The table has some 690,000 distinct CDR3 sequences, 22% seen once. Sequenced: blood. Receptors were obtained from a man in his 70s in good health.

In regard to this clonotype: Mismatch with germline at one junction end may stem from a read error. The chain uses TRBV4-3 and TRBJ2-3; either TRBD1 or TRBD2 may supply D (5 bases each). The CDR3 has 15 residues. Germline-derived CDR1 and CDR2 are LGHNA and YSLEER. The CDR3 region has the DNA TGCGCCAGCAGCCAATGGTGGGGGATCACAGATGCGCAGTATTTT. Protein sequence: CASSQWWGITDAQYF.

This clonotype was seen repeatedly, ten times or more. J is TRBJ1-2 and V is TRBV20-1; D gene uncertain. Looked up from germline, CDR1 is DFQATT and CDR2 is SNEGSKA (reference sequence). Trimming removed 3 bases from V and 2 bases from J, with 16 bases in between. The CDR3 runs 15 residues. CDR3 protein: CSARDRIIRNYGYTF. The CDR3 coding sequence is TGCAGTGCTAGGGACCGTATTATTAGAAACTATGGCTACACCTTC.

A word on this clonotype: One end of the junction varies from germline; a read error may be responsible. This sequence joins TRBV18 and TRBJ2-6; 7 nucleotides agree with TRBD1. The CDR3 is 16 residues long. Germline CDR1 reads KGHSH; CDR2 reads LQKENI. The CDR3 bases are TGTGCCAGCTCAATTAGACAGGGCTCTGGGGCCAACTTCCTGACTTTC. It yields the protein CASSIRQGSGANFLTF.

This clonotype was found a few times. The CDR3 spells CASRKVDTNTGELFF. The DNA of the CDR3 is TGCGCCAGCAGAAAGGTTGACACGAACACCGGGGAGCTGTTTTTT. The rearrangement uses TRBV5-1 and TRBJ2-2; D gene unclear. Germline V lookup: CDR1 SGHRS, CDR2 YFSETQ. V was pared by 5 bases and J by 0 bases, with 11 bases between. The CDR3 runs to 15 residues.

V usage is TRBV11-2 and J usage is TRBJ2-3, with D maybe TRBD1 (5 bases). CDR3 length: 14 amino acids. V shed 3 bases and J shed 7 bases, with 14 bases lying between them. Germline CDR1 reads SGHAT; CDR2 reads FQNNGV. The CDR3 DNA reads as TGTGCCAGCAGCTTTGCAGGGCACACGTATACGCAGTATTTT. It is translated as CASSFAGHTYTQYF.

At least ten counts were recorded for this clonotype. The gene calls are TRBV11-2 and TRBJ2-5; D gene unclear. Germline lookup yields CDR1 SGHAT and CDR2 FQNNGV. Trimming removed 2 bases at V and 5 bases at J, with 9 bases between. This CDR3 is built from 13 residues. The CDR3 nucleotides read TGTGCCAGCAGCTTACGGCTGTTGGAGACCCAGTACTTC. It specifies CASSLRLLETQYF.

In regard to this clonotype: The conserved closing phenylalanine or tryptophan is absent in this CDR3, likely reflecting a read error. V gene TRBV5-1 combines with J gene TRBJ2-7; 8 bases map to TRBD2. Trimming removed 5 bases from V and 6 bases from J; junction bases left unmatched: 10. Germline V gene lookup returns CDR1 SGHRS and CDR2 YFSETQ. The CDR3 sequence is 14 residues long. The CDR3 DNA reads as TGCGCCAGCAGACCCGGACTAGCCTGGAGCGAGCAGTACATC. Its protein product is CASRPGLAWSEQYI.

The chain links TRBV6-1 to TRBJ2-3; D remains unclear. The CDR3 is 13 amino acids. In germline, CDR1 is MNHNS, CDR2 SASEGT. Trimming removed 6 bases at V and 6 bases at J, with 13 bases between. The CDR3 region has the DNA TGTGCCAGCAGCCGAGACCGTGGGGATACGCAGTATTTT. It codes for CASSRDRGDTQYF.

The V and J genes are TRBV4-1 and TRBJ1-2; D might be TRBD1 (6 bases). The CDR3 has 16 residues. CDR1 is MGHRA and CDR2 is YSYEKL in the germline V gene. V was shortened by 4 bases and J by 0 bases, with 15 bases between the two germline ends. Written as DNA, the CDR3 is TGCGCCAGCAGCCGTCTCGGGGACACCTCTAACTATGGCTACACCTTC. Translated: CASSRLGDTSNYGYTF.

This clonotype came up a few times. This sequence joins TRBV6-6 and TRBJ2-1; D not certain. The germline V and J ends were trimmed by 4 bases and 2 bases, with 15 bases remaining between them. Germline loops: CDR1 MNHNY, CDR2 SVGAGI (reference sequence). The CDR3 is 16 residues long. The CDR3 DNA reads TGTGCCAGCAGTTCCACGCAGGACCAAACCTACAATGAGCAGTTCTTC. Translated: CASSSTQDQTYNEQFF.

V gene TRBV11-2 combines with J gene TRBJ2-3; 9 bases fit TRBD2. V lost 3 bases and J lost 7; bases outside the gene matches: 8. Germline-derived CDR1 and CDR2 are SGHAT and FQNNGV. This CDR3 spans 15 amino acids. The CDR3 nucleotides read TGTGCCAGCAGCTTGGAGCTAGCGGGATTTTATACGCAGTATTTT. This gives the protein CASSLELAGFYTQYF.

This clonotype has a handful of counts. The gene calls are TRBV12-3 or TRBV12-4 and TRBJ2-4; a weak D match, TRBD2 (6 bases). V lost 6 bases to trimming and J lost 15 bases, with 15 bases between them. The CDR3 covers 11 residues. The CDR3 sequence is CASSHGGAGYF. The CDR3 coding sequence is TGTGCCAGCAGCCACGGGGGTGCGGGGTACTTC.

The CDR3 sequence: CSARPGGQGWNEQYF. For the CDR3, the DNA is TGCAGTGCTAGGCCGGGCGGGCAGGGGTGGAACGAGCAGTACTTC. V and J are TRBV20-1 and TRBJ2-7; D possibly corresponds to TRBD1 (6 bases). Germline lookup yields CDR1 DFQATT and CDR2 SNEGSKA (reference sequence). CDR3 length: 15 residues. Trimming cost V 3 bases and J 5 bases, with 20 bases left between them.

The chain recombines TRBV6-5 with TRBJ1-4, with 9 bases identical to TRBD1. After removal of 6 bases from V and 6 bases from J, the junction contained 8 bases not matched to a gene. The CDR3 runs to 15 residues. Germline values: CDR1 MNHEY, CDR2 SVGAGI. CDR3 sequence reads: CASSTSQGADEKLFF. In DNA form, the CDR3 reads TGTGCCAGCAGCACCTCACAGGGGGCCGATGAAAAACTGTTTTTT.

The CDR3 DNA sequence: TGTGCCAGCAGTCCGGGGGCCTCTGGGGCCAACGTCCTGACTTTC. Translation: CASSPGASGANVLTF. V and J are TRBV12-3 or TRBV12-4 and TRBJ2-6; TRBD1 or TRBD2 may be the D gene (6 bases each). Trimming pared 5 bases from V and 0 bases from J, leaving 8 bases between. The CDR3 is made up of 15 amino acids.

This clonotype was detected a few times. This chain links TRBV3-1 with TRBJ2-5; the match to TRBD1 covers 7 bases. The J call could be wrong; TRBJ2-7 is a better fit for the DNA end. Germline V gene data show CDR1 as LGHDT and CDR2 as YNNKEL (reference sequence). The length of the CDR3 is 14 residues. CDR3 coding DNA: TGTGCCAGCAGCCTACCGGGACAGAACTACGAGCAGTACTTC. Translation gives CASSLPGQNYEQYF.

The J gene is TRBJ2-2, the V gene TRBV13; D call uncertain. In germline, CDR1 is PRHDT, CDR2 FYEKMQ (reference sequence). V dropped 5 bases and J dropped 9 bases, with 13 bases sitting between them. The CDR3 spans 13 residues. In DNA form, the CDR3 reads TGTGCCAGCAGCCCCTCGTCATCACGGGAGCTGTTTTTT. This sequence encodes CASSPSSSRELFF.

This clonotype was seen only a few times. The rearrangement uses TRBV7-6 and TRBJ1-2; 7 bases are a match to TRBD1. V lost 5 bases, J lost 8 bases, and 11 bases stayed unmatched. The CDR3 consists of 14 residues. In germline, CDR1 is SGHVS, CDR2 FNYEAQ. The CDR3 is CASSRTPTGLGYTF. The CDR3 nucleotides read TGTGCCAGCAGCCGCACGCCGACAGGGTTGGGCTACACCTTC.